Sequencing of this T cell receptor beta chain was carried out in a study of T cell changes during pregnancy in multiple sclerosis. This table comes from immunoSEQ multiplex PCR, and its TCRdb copy is limited to in-frame clones, with some not included. The data show some 38,000 clones, with 85% to 90% seen just once and 6% to 7.5% held by the top ten. The V gene lost 11 bases and the J gene lost 0 bases, with 16 bases spanning the gap. Germline CDR1 and CDR2: MNHNS and SASEGT. This CDR3 has 15 residues. The sequences come from CD8+ T cells from peripheral blood mononuclear cells, collected in the third trimester of pregnancy. The chain carries TRBV6-1 and TRBJ1-4, with a possible D match to TRBD1 (6 bases). The sequence derives from a female donor with multiple sclerosis, enrolled in a pregnancy study. CDR3 loop: CAQIQGLSTNEKLFF. The CDR3, as DNA: TGTGCCCAGATCCAGGGGCTTTCAACTAATGAAAAACTGTTTTTT.